This T cell receptor beta chain was obtained from a study of cytomegalovirus exposure and HLA in healthy donors. The PCR employed 60 Vbeta primers together with 13 Jbeta primers. The data were produced by immunoSEQ multiplex PCR, yet TCRdb's version contains in-frame clones alone and is incomplete. The repertoire holds around 200,000 clones, with about four fifths as singletons. General study points: Sequencing likely caused a cluster of highly shared sequence variants. Cytomegalovirus association was listed for 150 to 200 TCR beta chains. The classifier, whose performance was assessed in both the original and validation cohorts, reportedly diagnosed cytomegalovirus status with high specificity and sensitivity.

This clone was observed a single time. Its antigen remains unknown. Per germline, CDR1 SSHAT and CDR2 FNYEAQ (reference sequence). This CDR3 has 16 amino acids. Between the trimmed V and J ends, which lost 2 bases and 1 base, there was a span of 15 bases. The V call is TRBV7-7, the J call TRBJ2-7, with D maybe TRBD2 (6 bases). The receptor's source is a woman in her forties or fifties in good health and CMV-seronegative. The sample consisted of PBMCs. CDR3 nucleotide sequence: TGTGCCAGCAGCTTACTTCGGGGGATCCCATCCTACGAGCAGTACTTC. This translates into CASSLLRGIPSYEQYF.